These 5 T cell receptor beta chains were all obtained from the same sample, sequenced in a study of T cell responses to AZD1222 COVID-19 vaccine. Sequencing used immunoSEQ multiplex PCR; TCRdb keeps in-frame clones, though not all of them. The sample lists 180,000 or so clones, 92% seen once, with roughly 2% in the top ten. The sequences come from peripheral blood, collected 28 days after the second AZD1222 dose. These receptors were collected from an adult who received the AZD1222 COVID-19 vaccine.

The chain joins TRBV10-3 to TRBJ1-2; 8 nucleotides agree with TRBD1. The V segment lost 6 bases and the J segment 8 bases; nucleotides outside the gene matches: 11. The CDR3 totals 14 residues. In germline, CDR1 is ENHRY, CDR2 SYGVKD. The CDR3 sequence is CAIRAGQGPLGYTF. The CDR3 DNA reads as TGTGCCATCAGGGCAGGACAGGGCCCTCTGGGCTACACCTTC.

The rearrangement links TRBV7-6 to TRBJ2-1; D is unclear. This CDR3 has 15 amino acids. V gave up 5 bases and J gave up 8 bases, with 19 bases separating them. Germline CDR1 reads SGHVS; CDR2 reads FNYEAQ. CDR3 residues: CASSQPWAVRHEQFF. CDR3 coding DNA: TGTGCCAGCAGCCAACCGTGGGCGGTCAGGCATGAGCAGTTCTTC.

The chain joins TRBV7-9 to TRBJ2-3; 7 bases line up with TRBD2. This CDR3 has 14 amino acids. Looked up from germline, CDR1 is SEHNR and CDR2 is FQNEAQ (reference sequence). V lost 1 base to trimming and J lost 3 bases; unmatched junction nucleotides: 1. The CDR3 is CASSLGTRTDTQYF. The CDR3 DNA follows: TGTGCCAGCAGCTTAGGGACTAGAACAGATACGCAGTATTTT.

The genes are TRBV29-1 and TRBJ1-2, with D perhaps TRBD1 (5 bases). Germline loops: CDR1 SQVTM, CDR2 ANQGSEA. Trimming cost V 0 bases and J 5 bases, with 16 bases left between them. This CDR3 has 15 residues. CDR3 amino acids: CSVEDMRSREYGYTF. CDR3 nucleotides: TGCAGCGTTGAAGATATGAGGAGCAGGGAATATGGCTACACCTTC.

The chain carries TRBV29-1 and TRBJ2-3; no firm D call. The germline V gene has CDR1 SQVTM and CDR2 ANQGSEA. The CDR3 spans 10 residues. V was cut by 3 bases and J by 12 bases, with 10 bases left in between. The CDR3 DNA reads TGCAGCGTTGAGTTAAGCACCCAGTATTTT. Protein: CSVELSTQYF.